The 13 T cell receptor beta chains reported below all come from one sample, sequenced in a study of blood T cells in healthy people across ages. For the second PCR, which ran for about 7 to 11 cycles, a sample-barcoded 5' primer and a J-beta primer mix were used. TCRdb fed the 5' RACE reads into MiXCR, producing one record per CDR3 protein. The profile shows hundreds of thousands of distinct CDR3 sequences, around 43% of them singletons. Sequenced material: blood. The receptors shown here come from a man older than 75 in good health.

This clonotype was found a few times. The rearrangement links TRBV27 to TRBJ2-1; D remains unclear. The CDR3 loop spans 12 amino acids. The germline V gene encodes CDR1 MNHEY and CDR2 SMNVEV (reference sequence). V was cut by 10 bases and J by 0 bases, with 7 bases left in between. The chain's CDR3 is CATSSSYNEQFF. As DNA, the CDR3 is TGTGCCACCTCGAGCTCCTACAATGAGCAGTTCTTC.

V gene TRBV18 combines with J gene TRBJ2-1; TRBD2 agrees at 12 bases. V lost 2 bases, J lost 6 bases, and 5 bases stayed unmatched. CDR1 and CDR2 from the germline V gene are KGHSH and LQKENI. This CDR3 comprises 16 residues. CDR3 in DNA: TGTGCCAGCTCACCAGTAGGACTAGCGGGGAGCAATGAGCAGTTCTTC. Protein sequence: CASSPVGLAGSNEQFF.

This clonotype was observed a single time. The V and J genes are TRBV12-3 or TRBV12-4 and TRBJ1-6; possibly TRBD1 for D (6 bases). The CDR3 contains 17 residues. Deletions cut 4 bases from V and 9 bases from J, with 22 bases between. The CDR3 here is CASSSAREQGIGSPLHF. The CDR3 DNA sequence: TGTGCCAGCAGTTCGGCCCGCGAACAGGGAATCGGTTCACCCCTCCACTTT.

This clonotype was detected many times. This chain joins TRBV2 and TRBJ2-7, with D possibly being TRBD2 (7 bases). Germline V gene lookup returns CDR1 SNHLY and CDR2 FYNNEI. The CDR3 is made up of 13 amino acids. V was shortened by 9 bases and J by 2 bases, with 14 bases between the two germline ends. The CDR3 region is CARGRGVTYEQYF. For the CDR3, the DNA is TGTGCCAGGGGGAGGGGGGTTACCTACGAGCAGTACTTC.

In this sample, this clonotype turned up many times. A read error is possible here, since a much larger clone lies one base away. Here the CDR3 reads CASSWGGPETQYF. The CDR3 nucleotides are TGTGCCAGCAGTTGGGGAGGGCCGGAGACCCAGTACTTC. The chain carries TRBV28 and TRBJ2-5; 7 bases align to TRBD2. J gave up 5 bases and V 4 bases, and 4 bases lay outside the gene matches. CDR3 length: 13 amino acids. Per germline, CDR1 MDHEN and CDR2 SYDVKM.

In this sample, this clonotype turned up a few times. This chain joins TRBV27 and TRBJ2-5; possible D gene TRBD1, 7 bases. Per the germline V gene, CDR1 is MNHEY and CDR2 is SMNVEV (reference sequence). The CDR3 is 17 amino acids. Between the trimmed V and J ends, which lost 6 bases and 5 bases, there was a span of 25 bases. The CDR3 reads CASRTPNAGRGRETQYF. Written as DNA, the CDR3 is TGTGCCAGCAGAACACCCAACGCCGGCAGGGGGAGGGAGACCCAGTACTTC.

This clonotype was detected ten times or more. The rearrangement uses TRBV7-9 and TRBJ1-1, with a tentative D call TRBD1 (5 bases). Germline loops: CDR1 SEHNR, CDR2 FQNEAQ (reference sequence). The V end lost 5 bases, the J end lost 0 bases, and 10 bases lay between the germline ends. CDR3 length: 14 residues. CDR3 sequence: CASSPGALNTEAFF. Here the CDR3 DNA reads TGTGCCAGCAGCCCCGGGGCCCTGAACACTGAAGCTTTCTTT.

Only a few counts were recorded for this clonotype. The chain carries TRBV29-1 and TRBJ2-5; maybe TRBD2 (6 bases). The J call is uncertain, as TRBJ2-7 better fits the DNA end. The CDR3 is 12 amino acids. CDR1 and CDR2 (germline): SQVTM, ANQGSEA. CDR3 in amino acids: CPKSGRTYEQYF. The DNA for the CDR3 is TGCCCTAAGTCAGGGAGGACCTACGAGCAGTACTTC.

Only a few counts were recorded for this clonotype. The genes are TRBV7-2 and TRBJ2-5; 7 positions match TRBD2. The J segment lost 2 bases and the V segment lost 2 bases, leaving 8 bases of the junction unmatched. The CDR3 totals 16 residues. Germline assignment: CDR1 SGHTA and CDR2 FQGNSA. The chain's CDR3 is CASSLQGSGNQETQYF. The DNA of the CDR3 is TGTGCCAGCAGCTTACAGGGCAGCGGGAATCAAGAGACCCAGTACTTC.

This sequence joins TRBV5-1 and TRBJ2-5; no firm D call. The CDR3 is 13 amino acids. The ends were cut back, 0 bases at V and 5 bases at J, with 8 bases in the middle. Germline V lookup: CDR1 SGHRS, CDR2 YFSETQ. Written as DNA, the CDR3 is TGCGCCAGCAGCTTGGTTCCGAGGGAGACCCAGTACTTC. Translation gives CASSLVPRETQYF.

This clonotype was recorded a few times. The chain is built from TRBV5-1 and TRBJ2-7, with TRBD1 as a possible D gene (5 bases). CDR3 length: 15 amino acids. Trimming took off 0 bases at V and 3 bases at J, with 13 bases between the two ends. CDR1 SGHRS and CDR2 YFSETQ come from the germline V gene. CDR3 nucleotides: TGCGCCAGCAGCTTGGGTGGTCAGGGCTTCTACGAGCAGTACTTC. Its protein is CASSLGGQGFYEQYF.

The chain combines TRBV20-1 with TRBJ2-7; D gene unclear. The CDR3 is 15 residues long. Trimming left V 0 bases short and J 2 bases short, with 14 bases between. Germline CDR1 DFQATT, CDR2 SNEGSKA (reference sequence). Written as DNA, the CDR3 is TGCAGTGCTAGAGATCCCAAGCTCAGCCCCTACGAGCAGTACTTC. It specifies CSARDPKLSPYEQYF.

This clonotype turned up a few times. This sequence joins TRBV10-3 and TRBJ1-5; D perhaps matches TRBD1 (5 bases). Germline V gene data show CDR1 as ENHRY and CDR2 as SYGVKD. V lost 8 bases, J lost 0 bases, and 11 bases lay in between. This CDR3 is 14 amino acids long. CDR3: CAIGTGDSNQPQHF. The CDR3 DNA is TGTGCCATCGGAACAGGCGATAGCAATCAGCCCCAGCATTTT.